This T cell receptor (beta chain) was identified in a study of graft-versus-host responses after intestinal transplantation. Study-level results: The authors found GvH clones in recipient marrow, some appearing first in ileum or blood.

Stimulators, 200,000 irradiated and violet-dye-labeled cells, were plated with 200,000 CFSE-labeled responder cells. Trimming shortened V by 7 bases and J by 2 bases, and 16 bases separated the two germline ends. Germline-derived CDR1 and CDR2 are SGHRS and YFSETQ. This CDR3 has 14 amino acids. Method: immunoSEQ multiplex PCR; TCRdb's copy keeps in-frame clones and lacks some. Of more than 10,000 clones in the sample, roughly 33% were seen once. This clone ranks as medium-sized. The input for sequencing was alloreactive CD8+ T cells from a mixed lymphocyte reaction culture, taken before intestinal transplant. Stated subset: CFSE-low proliferating T cells sorted from approximately six-day pre-transplant mixed lymphocyte reaction (GvH or HvG direction). The TCR was taken from a human patient who received an intestinal transplant. The rearrangement joins TRBV5-1 to TRBJ2-7; unclear D gene. As DNA, the CDR3 is TGCGCCAGCTCCGGAGCCTATCCACCCTACGAGCAGTACTTC. This sequence encodes CASSGAYPPYEQYF.